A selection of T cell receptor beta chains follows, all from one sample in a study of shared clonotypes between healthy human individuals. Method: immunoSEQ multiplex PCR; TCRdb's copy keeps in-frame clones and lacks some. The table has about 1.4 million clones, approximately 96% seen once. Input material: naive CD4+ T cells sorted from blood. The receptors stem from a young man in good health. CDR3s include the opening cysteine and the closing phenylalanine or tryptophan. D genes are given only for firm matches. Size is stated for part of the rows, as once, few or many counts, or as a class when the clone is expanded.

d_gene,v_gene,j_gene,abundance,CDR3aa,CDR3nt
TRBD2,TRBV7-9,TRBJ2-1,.,CASSFPTSGTVNEQFF,TGTGCCAGCAGCTTCCCGACTAGCGGGACTGTGAATGAGCAGTTCTTC
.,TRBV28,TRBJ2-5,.,CASSFLGETQYF,TGTGCCAGCAGTTTTTTGGGGGAGACCCAGTACTTC
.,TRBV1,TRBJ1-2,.,CTSSHHQPIKSGYTF,TGCACCAGCAGCCACCATCAGCCTATTAAGAGCGGCTACACCTTC
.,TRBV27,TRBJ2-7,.,CASSFNGFQVEQYF,TGTGCCAGCAGTTTTAATGGGTTTCAGGTCGAGCAGTACTTC
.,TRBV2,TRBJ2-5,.,CASGGGQQETQYF,TGTGCCAGTGGGGGGGGACAGCAAGAGACCCAGTACTTC
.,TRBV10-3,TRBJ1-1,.,CATRFDAGTEAFF,TGTGCCACCCGCTTCGACGCAGGCACTGAAGCTTTCTTT
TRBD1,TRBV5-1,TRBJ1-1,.,CASSSGQGAYTEAFF,TGCGCCAGCAGCTCGGGACAGGGGGCTTACACTGAAGCTTTCTTT
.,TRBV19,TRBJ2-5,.,CASSGLGGETQYF,TGTGCCAGCTCCGGGTTGGGGGGCGAGACCCAGTACTTC
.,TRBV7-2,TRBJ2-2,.,CASSRTTVGELFF,TGTGCCAGCAGCCGTACGACGGTCGGGGAGCTGTTTTTT
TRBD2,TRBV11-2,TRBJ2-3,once,CASSLDLAGVSTDTQYF,TGTGCCAGCAGCTTAGATCTAGCGGGAGTTAGCACAGATACGCAGTATTTT
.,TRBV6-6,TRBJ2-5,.,CASSYAEKETQYF,TGTGCCAGCAGTTACGCTGAGAAAGAGACCCAGTACTTC
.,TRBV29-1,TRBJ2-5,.,CSVESQETQYF,TGCAGCGTTGAGAGCCAAGAGACCCAGTACTTC
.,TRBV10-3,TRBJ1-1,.,CAINPGVGNTEAFF,TGTGCCATCAATCCAGGGGTGGGGAACACTGAAGCTTTCTTT
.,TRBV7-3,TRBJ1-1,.,CASSFGPNTEAFF,TGTGCCAGCAGCTTTGGGCCGAACACTGAAGCTTTCTTT
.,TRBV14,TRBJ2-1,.,CASSLVEDNEQFF,TGTGCCAGCAGCCTAGTAGAGGACAATGAGCAGTTCTTC
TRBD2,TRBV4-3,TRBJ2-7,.,CASSRGLAGEPSYEQYF,TGCGCCAGCAGCCGGGGACTAGCGGGAGAACCCTCCTACGAGCAGTACTTC
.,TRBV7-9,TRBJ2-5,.,CASSPTGLETQYF,TGTGCCAGCAGCCCTACAGGGCTGGAGACCCAGTACTTC
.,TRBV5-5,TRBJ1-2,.,CASSAWGFEYGYTF,TGTGCCAGCAGCGCCTGGGGGTTCGAGTATGGCTACACCTTC
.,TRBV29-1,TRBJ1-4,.,CSVEHTANEKLFF,TGCAGCGTTGAACACACAGCTAATGAAAAACTGTTTTTT
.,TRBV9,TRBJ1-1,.,CASSVRGDTEAFF,TGTGCCAGCAGCGTGCGTGGGGACACTGAAGCTTTCTTT
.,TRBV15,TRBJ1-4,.,CATSSRGFATNEKLFF,TGTGCCACCAGCAGCCGGGGTTTTGCAACTAATGAAAAACTGTTTTTT
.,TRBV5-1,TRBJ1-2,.,CASSLTTGSAGYTF,TGCGCCAGCAGCTTGACCACAGGGAGCGCTGGCTACACCTTC